The 22 T cell receptor beta chains below all came from one sample that was sequenced in a study of tumor-infiltrating lymphocytes in oesophageal squamous cell carcinoma. TCRdb redid the calling of the PCR reads with MiXCR, one entry per CDR3 protein. Of several thousand distinct CDR3 sequences listed, about a sixth are singletons. Sequencing was performed on blood. The receptors stem from a male donor with esophageal squamous cell carcinoma.

This clonotype was seen repeatedly, ten times or more. This chain uses TRBV11-3 with TRBJ2-3; 7 positions agree with TRBD1. The CDR3 runs to 14 residues. Unmatched junction bases numbered 2, after V lost 5 bases and J lost 0 bases. The V gene's germline CDR1 is SGHNT and CDR2 YENEEA. This chain's CDR3 is CASSRDRSTDTQYF. The CDR3 DNA reads TGTGCCAGCAGCCGGGACAGAAGCACAGATACGCAGTATTTT.

The chain links TRBV4-1 to TRBJ1-5; D call uncertain. The V end was cut by 0 bases, the J end by 6 bases, with 15 bases between. Germline values: CDR1 MGHRA, CDR2 YSYEKL. This CDR3 has 16 amino acids. The CDR3 loop is CASSQDVTEGSQPQHF. As DNA, the CDR3 is TGCGCCAGCAGCCAAGATGTCACGGAGGGCTCTCAGCCCCAGCATTTT.

This clonotype was counted ten times or more. V usage is TRBV6-1 and J usage is TRBJ2-2; the D gene is possibly TRBD1 (6 bases). Per the germline V gene, CDR1 is MNHNS and CDR2 is SASEGT. This CDR3 comprises 16 residues. V lost 6 bases, J lost 2 bases, and 16 bases lay in between. This CDR3 reads CASRPPGQVNTGELFF. The CDR3 coding sequence is TGTGCCAGCAGGCCCCCGGGACAAGTAAACACCGGGGAGCTGTTTTTT.

Ten or more counts support this clonotype. The chain recombines TRBV5-5 with TRBJ1-6; D is unclear. Germline values: CDR1 SGHKS, CDR2 YYEKEE (reference sequence). With 0 bases removed from V and 14 bases from J, the gap between germline ends came to 12 bases. The CDR3 loop spans 13 amino acids. This chain's CDR3 is CASSLGLTAALHF. CDR3 DNA sequence: TGTGCCAGCAGCTTGGGACTCACAGCGGCCCTCCACTTT.

This clonotype turned up a few times. A much larger clone is a single base away; this may be a read error. V and J are TRBV27 and TRBJ2-7; TRBD2 is a possible D gene (6 bases). CDR1 and CDR2 (germline): MNHEY, SMNVEV (reference sequence). This CDR3 spans 14 amino acids. The V end lost 3 bases, the J end lost 7 bases, and 16 bases lay between the germline ends. This CDR3 reads CASSLGLANFEQYF. The CDR3 nucleotides are TGTGCCAGCAGTTTGGGTCTAGCGAACTTTGAGCAGTACTTC.

This clonotype was counted between two and nine times. A much larger clone differs from this one at a single base, so this may be a read error. The V gene is TRBV4-1, the J gene TRBJ2-1; weak D call: TRBD2 (6 bases). The DNA matches TRBJ2-7 better at its end, which makes the J call doubtful. Germline values: CDR1 MGHRA, CDR2 YSYEKL. The CDR3 is 16 amino acids. The DNA of the CDR3 is TGCGCCAGCAGCCAAGTCCACGGGGGAGCATACAATGAGCAGTACTTC. Its protein is CASSQVHGGAYNEQYF.

In its sample, this clonotype was seen many times. The chain joins TRBV10-3 to TRBJ2-7; D tentatively reads TRBD1 or TRBD2 (5 bases each). V lost 4 bases to trimming and J lost 2 bases, with 18 bases between them. CDR3 length: 16 residues. Germline CDR1 is ENHRY and CDR2 is SYGVKD. The CDR3 here is CAISAPLAGDPYEQYF. The CDR3 nucleotides read TGTGCCATCAGTGCCCCCTTAGCCGGGGACCCCTACGAGCAGTACTTC.

For this clonotype: In this CDR3 the conserved last residue, phenylalanine or tryptophan, is missing, so a read error is likely. CDR3 amino acids: CASSKGPSNGQYC. In DNA, the CDR3 is TGCGCCAGCAGTAAGGGGCCGTCCAATGGGCAGTACTGC. The chain is built from TRBV10-1 and TRBJ2-4, with a possible D match to TRBD1 (5 bases). Germline CDR1 and CDR2: WNHNN and SYGVQD (reference sequence). The V end lost 5 bases, the J end lost 13 bases, and 18 bases lay between the germline ends. The CDR3 spans 13 residues.

Within the sample, this clonotype is medium-sized (0.01 to 0.1%). The chain has TRBV7-2 and TRBJ1-4; tentatively, D is TRBD1 (6 bases). Trimming left V 5 bases short and J 8 bases short, with 15 bases between. Germline V lookup: CDR1 SGHTA, CDR2 FQGNSA. The CDR3 consists of 14 residues. The CDR3 sequence: CASSLGGRGEKLFF. The CDR3 nucleotides read TGTGCCAGCAGCCTTGGGGGGCGCGGGGAAAAACTGTTTTTT.

Regarding this clonotype: The CDR3 carries no conserved terminal phenylalanine or tryptophan, so it likely arises from a read error. It is unclear where the CDR3 begins or ends on the DNA, so no DNA is shown, and the CDR3 is as TCRdb lists it. This chain joins TRBV7-9 and TRBJ2-6; the table's D gene call, TRBD2, was not cross checked with the DNA. CDR1 and CDR2 (germline): SEHNR, FQNEAQ (reference sequence). Both ends counted, the CDR3 spans 15 residues. CDR3 protein: CASSLGRGNEQYFGA.

This clonotype is medium-sized (0.01 to 0.1%) by share. J is TRBJ2-4 and V is TRBV12-3 or TRBV12-4; D is possibly TRBD1 (5 bases). With 1 base removed from V and 4 bases from J, the gap between germline ends came to 5 bases. This CDR3 region has 13 residues. The CDR3 protein is CASSLDRKNIQYF. The CDR3 DNA reads TGTGCCAGCAGTTTAGACAGGAAAAACATTCAGTACTTC.

As concerns this clonotype: This CDR3 fails to terminate in the conserved phenylalanine or tryptophan, so it likely reflects a read error. The limits of the CDR3 on the DNA are not certain, so only TCRdb's listed CDR3 is given. J is TRBJ2-6 and V is TRBV11-2; the table's D call, TRBD2, was not checked against the DNA. The CDR3 comprises 8 residues, both ends counted. From germline, CDR1 is SGHAT and CDR2 FQNNGV. The CDR3 sequence: CASSLAAG.

This clonotype is deemed medium-sized (0.01 to 0.1%). The V call is TRBV7-9, the J call TRBJ1-2; TRBD1 is a possible D gene (6 bases). In germline, CDR1 is SEHNR, CDR2 FQNEAQ (reference sequence). This CDR3 has 14 residues. Deletions cut 5 bases from V and 2 bases from J, with 12 bases between. The CDR3 nucleotides read TGTGCCAGCAGCCCAGAGGGGACAAACTATGGCTACACCTTC. Translation: CASSPEGTNYGYTF. Looking up the rest from reference TRBV7-9 and TRBJ1-2 gives the full variable domain: DTGVSQNPRHKITKRGQNVTFRCDPISEHNRLYWYRQTLGQGPEFLTYFQNEAQLEKSRLLSDRFSAERPKGSFSTLEIQRTEQGDSAMYLCASSPEGTNYGYTFGSGTRLTVV.

This clonotype was found many times. The gene calls are TRBV7-9 and TRBJ2-6; D gene uncertain. Trimming took off 3 bases at V and 18 bases at J, with 3 bases between the two ends. The germline CDR1 and CDR2 sequences are SEHNR and FQNEAQ (reference sequence). The CDR3 totals 8 residues. Here the CDR3 DNA reads TGTGCCAGCAGCTTTGGGACTTTC. This codes for CASSFGTF.

This clonotype has ten or more counts. The chain links TRBV28 to TRBJ1-1; 10 bases line up with TRBD1. CDR3 length equals 17 residues. Germline trimming cut 0 bases from V and 5 bases from J; bases unmatched to any gene: 9. Germline CDR1 reads MDHEN; CDR2 reads SYDVKM. DNA for the CDR3: TGTGCCAGCAGTTTATGGGGGGTGGGACAGGGGAAAACTGAAGCTTTCTTT. Translated: CASSLWGVGQGKTEAFF.

The sample holds many counts of this clonotype. The rearrangement uses TRBV6-1 and TRBJ1-2, with 11 nucleotides matching TRBD1. J gave up 4 bases and V 4 bases, and 2 bases lay outside the gene matches. The CDR3 extends over 14 amino acids. Germline CDR1 reads MNHNS; CDR2 reads SASEGT. This chain's CDR3 is CASSGTGGPYGYTF. For the CDR3, the DNA is TGTGCCAGCAGTGGGACAGGGGGCCCCTATGGCTACACCTTC.

The chain employs TRBV19 and TRBJ2-3; 8 bases map to TRBD2. Unmatched junction bases numbered 3, after V lost 5 bases and J lost 2 bases. Germline V gene data show CDR1 as LNHDA and CDR2 as SQIVND (reference sequence). The CDR3 totals 14 residues. The CDR3 region is CASSPGLDTDTQYF. The CDR3 nucleotides read TGTGCCAGTAGTCCGGGACTAGACACAGATACGCAGTATTTT.

V gene TRBV3-1 combines with J gene TRBJ2-5, with D uncertain. The closer fit of TRBJ2-7 to the DNA end suggests the J call may be wrong. The germline V gene encodes CDR1 LGHDT and CDR2 YNNKEL (reference sequence). This CDR3 region has 13 residues. The CDR3 sequence is CASSPGYGYEQYF. The CDR3 DNA is TGTGCCAGCAGCCCAGGCTATGGATACGAGCAGTACTTC.

This clonotype appeared a few times. One base away lies a much larger clone, so this may be a sequencing read error. The chain links TRBV10-3 to TRBJ2-7; D is unresolved. Trimming took 3 bases from V and 7 from J, leaving 7 bases between them. The CDR3 has 11 residues. Germline V lookup: CDR1 ENHRY, CDR2 SYGVKD. This chain's CDR3 is CAISENNEQYF. The DNA for the CDR3 is TGTGCCATCAGTGAAAACAATGAGCAGTACTTC.

This clonotype was observed many times. This chain connects TRBV12-3 or TRBV12-4 to TRBJ2-2; 12 bases fit TRBD2. The CDR3 loop spans 15 amino acids. V dropped 6 bases and J dropped 6; count of bases not matched to a gene: 5. CDR3 residues: CASSHRLAGAGELFF. CDR3 sequence (DNA): TGTGCCAGCAGCCATAGACTAGCGGGGGCCGGGGAGCTGTTTTTT.

DNA of the CDR3: TGTGCCAGTAGCGGGGGTGTTCCCGGGGAGCTGTACTTC. Translating it yields CASSGGVPGELYF. This chain connects TRBV7-3 to TRBJ2-4; 9 bases agree with TRBD2. The germline CDR1 and CDR2 sequences are SGHTA and FQGTGA. The CDR3 is 13 residues long. The J segment lost 15 bases and the V segment lost 9 bases, leaving 15 bases of the junction unmatched.

This clonotype was seen more than once but under ten times. V and J are TRBV24-1 and TRBJ1-5; 10 bases line up with TRBD1. The J segment lost 7 bases and the V segment lost 3 bases, leaving 5 bases of the junction unmatched. Germline loops: CDR1 KGHDR, CDR2 SFDVKD. The CDR3 length is 15 residues. Written as DNA, the CDR3 is TGTGCCACCAGTGATCCGACAGGGGGCATGCAGCCCCAGCATTTT. This translates into CATSDPTGGMQPQHF.